Reported below is one TCR beta chain. What it binds is not known. The sample comes from a study of post-analysis software for immune sequencing data. Study-level background: Courses of disease covered relapsing-remitting, secondary progressive and progressive-relapsing multiple sclerosis. General study findings and limits: Patients carried several TRBV segments more frequently than controls did, and TRBV5-6, TRBV5-1 and TRBV20-1 were among them. Controls had significantly higher normalized Chao1 diversity than multiple sclerosis patients.

V was trimmed by 0 bases and J by 7 bases, leaving 17 bases between them. The CDR3 is 15 residues long. Germline V gene sequence: CDR1 SGHRS, CDR2 YFSETQ. Presence of unique molecular identifiers characterized the TCR beta cDNA libraries. Once roughly 0.9 to 11 million T cells were used, hundreds of thousands of cDNA molecules resulted. TCRdb called the PCR reads again in MiXCR, with one record for every CDR3 protein. Of 740,000 or so distinct CDR3 sequences in the sample, roughly half were seen once. The V gene is TRBV5-1, the J gene TRBJ2-7; D perhaps matches TRBD1 (6 bases). Sequencing was performed on blood. This receptor was taken from a girl aged 5 to 17 with multiple sclerosis. CDR3 DNA: TGCGCCAGCAGCTTGGCTAACAGGGTGGGCCGGGAGCAGTACTTC. It encodes CASSLANRVGREQYF.